Below, one T cell receptor beta chain is given with its context. Its target is unknown. Germline loops: CDR1 LGHNA, CDR2 YSLEER. The CDR3 is 16 residues long. The V and J ends lost 0 bases and 4 bases respectively, with 13 bases between them. This entry is derived from a study of T cell responses to AZD1222 COVID-19 vaccine. Study-level points and caveats: Reports indicate that nearly half of spike-specific TCRs are directed at unmutated variant regions. Clonal diversity was possibly underestimated, and white British individuals and females predominated among donors.

Here immunoSEQ multiplex PCR was the method, and the copy in TCRdb shows in-frame clones only, minus some. Among about 120,000 clones, around 90% were seen once, and the ten largest hold under 4.5%. The chain uses TRBV4-3 and TRBJ1-3; D perhaps matches TRBD1 (6 bases). The sequence derives from an adult who received the MenACWY meningococcal vaccine as a control. The sample in question was peripheral blood, obtained 28 days after the second dose of the MenACWY control vaccine. CDR3 loop: CASSQDLAGAGNTIYF. CDR3 in DNA: TGCGCCAGCAGCCAAGATTTGGCAGGGGCCGGAAACACCATATATTTT.